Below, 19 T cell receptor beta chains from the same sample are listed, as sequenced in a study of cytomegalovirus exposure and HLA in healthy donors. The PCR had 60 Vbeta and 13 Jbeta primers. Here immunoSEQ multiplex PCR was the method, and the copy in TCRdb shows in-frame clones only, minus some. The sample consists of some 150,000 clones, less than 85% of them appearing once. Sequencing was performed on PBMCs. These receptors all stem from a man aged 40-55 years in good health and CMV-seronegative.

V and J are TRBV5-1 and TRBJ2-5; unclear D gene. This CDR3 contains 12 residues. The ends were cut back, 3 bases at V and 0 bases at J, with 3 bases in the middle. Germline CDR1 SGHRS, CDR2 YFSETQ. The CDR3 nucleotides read TGCGCCAGCAGCTCCTACCAAGAGACCCAGTACTTC. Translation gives CASSSYQETQYF.

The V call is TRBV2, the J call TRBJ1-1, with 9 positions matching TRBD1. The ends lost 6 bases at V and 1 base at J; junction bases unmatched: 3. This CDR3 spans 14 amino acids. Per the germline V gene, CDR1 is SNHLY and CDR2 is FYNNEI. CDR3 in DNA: TGTGCCAGCAGGCCGGGACAGGGGAACACTGAAGCTTTCTTT. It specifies CASRPGQGNTEAFF.

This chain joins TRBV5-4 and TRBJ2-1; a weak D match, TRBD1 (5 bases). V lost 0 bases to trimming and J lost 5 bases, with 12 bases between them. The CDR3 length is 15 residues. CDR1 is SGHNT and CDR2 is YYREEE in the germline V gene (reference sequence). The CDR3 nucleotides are TGTGCCAGCAGCTTGGGACAGTTTATGGACAATGAGCAGTTCTTC. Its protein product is CASSLGQFMDNEQFF.

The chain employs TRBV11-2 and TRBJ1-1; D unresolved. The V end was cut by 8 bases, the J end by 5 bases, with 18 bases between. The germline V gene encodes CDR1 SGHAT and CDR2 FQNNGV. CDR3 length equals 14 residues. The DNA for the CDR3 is TGTGCCAGCTCACCGACCCATGAGGAGACTGAAGCTTTCTTT. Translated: CASSPTHEETEAFF.

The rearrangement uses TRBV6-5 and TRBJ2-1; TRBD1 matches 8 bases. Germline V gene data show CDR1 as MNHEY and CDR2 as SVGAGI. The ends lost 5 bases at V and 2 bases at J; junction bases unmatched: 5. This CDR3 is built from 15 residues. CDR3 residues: CASSRTGGPYNEQFF. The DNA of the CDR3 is TGTGCCAGCAGTCGTACAGGGGGGCCCTACAATGAGCAGTTCTTC.

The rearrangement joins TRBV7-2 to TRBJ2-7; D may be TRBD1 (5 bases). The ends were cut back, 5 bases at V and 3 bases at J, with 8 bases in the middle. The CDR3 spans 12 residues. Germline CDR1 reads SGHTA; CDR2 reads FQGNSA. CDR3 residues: CASSDQGYEQYF. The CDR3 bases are TGTGCCAGCAGCGATCAGGGCTACGAGCAGTACTTC.

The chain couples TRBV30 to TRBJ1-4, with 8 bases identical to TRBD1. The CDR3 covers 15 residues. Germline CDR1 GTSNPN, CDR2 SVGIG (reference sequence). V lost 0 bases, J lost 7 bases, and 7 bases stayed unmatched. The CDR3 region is CAWSVPGGAGEKLFF. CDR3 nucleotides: TGTGCCTGGAGTGTCCCAGGGGGCGCGGGTGAAAAACTGTTTTTT.

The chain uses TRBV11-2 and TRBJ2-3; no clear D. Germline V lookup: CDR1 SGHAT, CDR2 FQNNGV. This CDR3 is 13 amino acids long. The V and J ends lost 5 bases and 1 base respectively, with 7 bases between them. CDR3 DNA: TGTGCCAGCAGCCCCCCCGGCACAGATACGCAGTATTTT. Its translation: CASSPPGTDTQYF.

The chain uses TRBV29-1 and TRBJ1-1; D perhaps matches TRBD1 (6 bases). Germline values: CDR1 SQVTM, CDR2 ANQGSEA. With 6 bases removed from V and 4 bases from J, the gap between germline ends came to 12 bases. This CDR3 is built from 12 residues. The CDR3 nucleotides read TGCAGCGTAGCAAAGGGGGTCACTGAAGCTTTCTTT. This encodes CSVAKGVTEAFF. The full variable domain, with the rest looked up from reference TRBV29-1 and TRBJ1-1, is SAVISQKPSRDICQRGTSLTIQCQVDSQVTMMFWYRQQPGQSLTLIATANQGSEATYESGFVIDKFPISRPNLTFSTLTVSNMSPEDSSIYLCSVAKGVTEAFFGQGTRLTVV.

CDR3 amino acids: CASSFPRAGELFF. The CDR3 DNA is TGTGCCAGCAGTTTTCCCCGGGCCGGGGAGCTGTTTTTT. The chain recombines TRBV27 with TRBJ2-2; D not resolved. The CDR3 sequence is 13 residues long. Trimming shortened V by 3 bases and J by 6 bases, and 8 bases separated the two germline ends. The germline CDR1 and CDR2 sequences are MNHEY and SMNVEV (reference sequence).

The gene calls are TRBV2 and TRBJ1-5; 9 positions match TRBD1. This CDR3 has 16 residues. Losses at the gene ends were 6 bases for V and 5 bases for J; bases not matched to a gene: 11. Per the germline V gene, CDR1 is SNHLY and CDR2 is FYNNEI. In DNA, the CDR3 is TGTGCCAGCAGAGGTCCGGGACAGGGTACTCATCAGCCCCAGCATTTT. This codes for CASRGPGQGTHQPQHF.

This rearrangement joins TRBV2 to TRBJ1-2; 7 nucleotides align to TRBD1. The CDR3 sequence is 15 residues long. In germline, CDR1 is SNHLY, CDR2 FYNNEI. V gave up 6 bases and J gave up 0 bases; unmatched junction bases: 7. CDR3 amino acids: CASREQGNTNYGYTF. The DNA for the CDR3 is TGTGCCAGCAGGGAACAGGGGAATACTAACTATGGCTACACCTTC.

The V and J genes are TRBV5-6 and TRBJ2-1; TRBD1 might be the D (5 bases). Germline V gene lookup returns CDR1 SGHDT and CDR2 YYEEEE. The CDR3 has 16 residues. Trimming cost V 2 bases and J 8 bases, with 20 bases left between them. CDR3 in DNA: TGTGCCAGCAGCTTATTCCGGGCAGGGCATAGGGATGAGCAGTTCTTC. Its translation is CASSLFRAGHRDEQFF.

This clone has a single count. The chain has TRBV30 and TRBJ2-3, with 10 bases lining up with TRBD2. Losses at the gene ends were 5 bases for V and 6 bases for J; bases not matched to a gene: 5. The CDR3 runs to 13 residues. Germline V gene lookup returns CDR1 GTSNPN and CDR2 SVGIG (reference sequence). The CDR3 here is CAWGAGGMDTQYF. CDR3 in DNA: TGTGCCTGGGGAGCGGGAGGGATGGATACGCAGTATTTT. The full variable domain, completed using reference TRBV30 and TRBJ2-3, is SQTIHQWPATLVQPVGSPLSLECTVEGTSNPNLYWYRQAAGRGLQLLFYSVGIGQISSEVPQNLSASRPQDRQFILSSKKLLLSDSGFYLCAWGAGGMDTQYFGPGTRLTVL.

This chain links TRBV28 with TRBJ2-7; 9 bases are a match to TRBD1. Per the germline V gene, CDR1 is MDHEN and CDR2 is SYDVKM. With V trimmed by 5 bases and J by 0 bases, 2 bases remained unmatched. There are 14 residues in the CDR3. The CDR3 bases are TGTGCCAGCAGTACAGGGGGCGGCTCCTACGAGCAGTACTTC. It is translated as CASSTGGGSYEQYF.

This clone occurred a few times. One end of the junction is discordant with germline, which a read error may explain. This CDR3 reads CSSSLVGREQYF. DNA for the CDR3: TGTTCCAGCAGCTTAGTGGGGCGGGAGCAGTACTTC. This chain joins TRBV7-9 and TRBJ2-7; the D gene is possibly TRBD1 (5 bases). CDR1 and CDR2 from the germline V gene are SEHNR and FQNEAQ (reference sequence). This CDR3 spans 12 amino acids.

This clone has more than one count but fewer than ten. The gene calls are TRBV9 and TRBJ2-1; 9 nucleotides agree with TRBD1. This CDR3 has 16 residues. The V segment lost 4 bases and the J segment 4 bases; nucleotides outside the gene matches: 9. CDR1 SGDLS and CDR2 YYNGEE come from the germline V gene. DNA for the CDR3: TGTGCCAGCAGCCCTCCTGGGACAGGGAATTACAATGAGCAGTTCTTC. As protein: CASSPPGTGNYNEQFF.

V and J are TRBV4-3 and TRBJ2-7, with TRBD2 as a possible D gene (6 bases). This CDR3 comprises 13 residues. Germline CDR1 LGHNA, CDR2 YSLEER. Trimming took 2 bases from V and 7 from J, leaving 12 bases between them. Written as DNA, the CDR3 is TGCGCCAGCAGCCAAAGAGGCGCGGGAGAGCAGTACTTC. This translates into CASSQRGAGEQYF.

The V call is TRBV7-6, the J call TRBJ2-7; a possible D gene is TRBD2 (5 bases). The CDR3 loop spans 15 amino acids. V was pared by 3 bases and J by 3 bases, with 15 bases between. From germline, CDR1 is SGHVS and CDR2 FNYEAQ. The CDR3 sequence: CASSLGGADVYEQYF. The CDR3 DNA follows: TGTGCCAGCAGCTTGGGCGGAGCGGACGTCTACGAGCAGTACTTC.